What follows are 13 T cell receptor beta chains derived from one specimen sequenced in a study of PD-1 blockade in mismatch repair-deficient tumors. TCRdb keeps only in-frame clones here, not all; method: immunoSEQ multiplex PCR. In the table there are around 38,000 clones, 79% of which are singletons. Sequencing was performed on peripheral blood, taken 4 weeks after starting pembrolizumab. All receptors derive from an adult with mismatch repair-deficient cancer.

This clone was observed a single time. The V gene is TRBV6-4, the J gene TRBJ1-5, with TRBD1 identical over 7 bases. This CDR3 region has 17 residues. Germline V gene lookup returns CDR1 MRHNA and CDR2 SNTAGT. V gave up 1 base and J gave up 2 bases; unmatched junction bases: 8. CDR3 amino acids: CASSDYRLGQGNQPQHF. Here the CDR3 DNA reads TGTGCCAGCAGTGACTACCGTCTCGGACAGGGCAATCAGCCCCAGCATTTT.

The chain is built from TRBV5-6 and TRBJ1-2; no clear D gene. This CDR3 contains 11 residues. The germline V gene encodes CDR1 SGHDT and CDR2 YYEEEE. Trimming took 4 bases from V and 7 from J, leaving 8 bases between them. CDR3 sequence reads: CASSRLGGYTF. The CDR3 coding sequence is TGTGCCAGCAGCCGACTGGGTGGCTACACCTTC.

This chain joins TRBV19 and TRBJ2-1, with D possibly matching TRBD1 (6 bases). V was shortened by 4 bases and J by 0 bases, with 10 bases between the two germline ends. Germline assignment: CDR1 LNHDA and CDR2 SQIVND (reference sequence). The CDR3 is 15 amino acids. Here the CDR3 reads CASSKGESSYNEQFF. In DNA form, the CDR3 reads TGTGCCAGTAGTAAGGGGGAGAGCTCCTACAATGAGCAGTTCTTC.

This clone was detected a few times. At the DNA level, this CDR3 is encoded by other sequences in the same sample as well. V usage is TRBV9 and J usage is TRBJ2-7; D unclear. Germline assignment: CDR1 SGDLS and CDR2 YYNGEE. V shed 0 bases and J shed 0 bases, with 7 bases lying between them. The length of the CDR3 is 14 residues. The CDR3, as DNA: TGTGCCAGCAGCGTAGGGTTACCCTCCTACGAGCAGTACTTC. Its protein is CASSVGLPSYEQYF.

The chain employs TRBV7-6 and TRBJ2-7, with 8 bases matching TRBD2. This CDR3 is 16 amino acids long. Germline lookup yields CDR1 SGHVS and CDR2 FNYEAQ. With V trimmed by 1 base and J by 5 bases, 10 bases remained unmatched. The CDR3 reads CASSLERASGSNEQYF. CDR3 nucleotides: TGTGCCAGCAGCTTAGAACGGGCCAGCGGGAGCAACGAGCAGTACTTC.

The rearrangement joins TRBV6-1 to TRBJ2-7, with D perhaps TRBD2 (6 bases). Germline V lookup: CDR1 MNHNS, CDR2 SASEGT. Trimming removed 3 bases at V and 6 bases at J, with 12 bases between. CDR3 length equals 13 residues. The CDR3 DNA reads as TGTGCCAGCAGTGATTGGCAGGGACTCGAGCAGTACTTC. Translation gives CASSDWQGLEQYF.

As to this clone: A far larger clone is just one base off, so this is likely a read error. The chain uses TRBV5-1 and TRBJ1-4, with unresolved D. Deletions cut 2 bases from V and 8 bases from J, with 10 bases between. This CDR3 is 13 amino acids long. Germline V lookup: CDR1 SGHRS, CDR2 YFSETQ. The CDR3 DNA is TGCGCCAGCAGCTTAGTGCCAGACGAAAAACTGTTTTTT. The encoded protein is CASSLVPDEKLFF.

This clone was seen a single time. The V and J genes are TRBV11-2 and TRBJ2-7; 9 bases are shared with TRBD2. J was trimmed by 6 bases and V by 5 bases; bases with no gene match: 17. The CDR3 loop spans 17 amino acids. Germline V gene data show CDR1 as SGHAT and CDR2 as FQNNGV. The CDR3 loop is CASSPTSAGGRGIEQYF. DNA of the CDR3: TGTGCCAGCAGCCCCACGTCTGCGGGAGGGAGGGGGATCGAGCAGTACTTC.

The chain has TRBV7-6 and TRBJ1-4; D is ambiguous. Germline V lookup: CDR1 SGHVS, CDR2 FNYEAQ. Trimming cost V 5 bases and J 8 bases, with 21 bases left between them. The CDR3 has 16 residues. CDR3 nucleotide sequence: TGTGCCAGCAGCCCCGTTGGTCCGGACGTAGGGGAAAAACTGTTTTTT. As protein: CASSPVGPDVGEKLFF.

The chain has TRBV27 and TRBJ1-3; D remains ambiguous. Germline V gene lookup returns CDR1 MNHEY and CDR2 SMNVEV (reference sequence). The CDR3 has 13 residues. Trimming removed 0 bases at V and 2 bases at J, with 2 bases between. CDR3 sequence reads: CASSLSTGNTIYF. CDR3 in DNA: TGTGCCAGCAGTTTATCGACTGGAAACACCATATATTTT.

This clone was seen more than once but under ten times. The chain joins TRBV28 to TRBJ2-7; TRBD1 agrees at 8 bases. With V trimmed by 5 bases and J by 2 bases, 2 bases remained unmatched. Per germline, CDR1 MDHEN and CDR2 SYDVKM. This CDR3 contains 13 residues. The CDR3 is CASSAGGPYEQYF. The CDR3 nucleotides read TGTGCCAGCAGTGCAGGGGGCCCCTACGAGCAGTACTTC.

J is TRBJ2-1 and V is TRBV6-4; 10 bases are shared with TRBD1. CDR3 length: 14 residues. The J segment lost 6 bases and the V segment lost 2 bases, leaving 1 base of the junction unmatched. CDR1 is MRHNA and CDR2 is SNTAGT in the germline V gene. The DNA of the CDR3 is TGTGCCAGCAGTGACGGGACAGGGGCCAATGAGCAGTTCTTC. Translated, it gives CASSDGTGANEQFF.

The chain has TRBV21-1 and TRBJ2-1; TRBD1 is the table's D call, not checked against the DNA. TRBV21-1 is a listed pseudogene. The CDR3 contains 14 residues. CDR3 DNA sequence: TGTGCCAGCAGCACCTACAGGAGTTACAATGAGCAGTTCTTC. Its protein is CASSTYRSYNEQFF.